This entry lists 21 T cell receptor beta chains sequenced from one sample in a study of CD8+CD57+ T cells in acquired aplastic anemia. TCR beta VDJ and CDR3 profiling used genomic DNA as template. Each CDR3 protein gets one entry after TCRdb re-called the reads with MiXCR. This sample has about 160,000 distinct CDR3 sequences, with 70% to 80% found just once. By flow cytometry, patients selected for sequencing had shown an expansion of CD8+CD57+ cells. Sample: sorted CD4+, CD8+, or CD8+CD57+ T cells (not recorded which) from PBMCs. These receptors were obtained from a human donor with aplastic anemia.

J is TRBJ2-1 and V is TRBV19, with 8 bases identical to TRBD2. Germline assignment: CDR1 LNHDA and CDR2 SQIVND (reference sequence). The CDR3 consists of 15 residues. V shed 7 bases, J shed 8 bases, and the junction held 13 bases outside the gene matches. The CDR3 DNA follows: TGTGCCAGTACTCGGGGGGGTGAGTTAAGGGATGAGCAGTTCTTC. Translated, it gives CASTRGGELRDEQFF.

The chain couples TRBV12-3 or TRBV12-4 to TRBJ2-1, with D perhaps TRBD1 or TRBD2 (5 bases each). V was clipped by 2 bases and J by 7 bases, with 6 bases between them. The CDR3 is made up of 12 amino acids. The CDR3 sequence: CASSLWGNEQFF. CDR3 sequence (DNA): TGTGCCAGCAGTTTATGGGGGAATGAGCAGTTCTTC.

This clonotype was found many times. The chain joins TRBV19 to TRBJ2-7; the D is unclear. The V and J ends lost 3 bases and 0 bases respectively, with 12 bases between them. CDR1 LNHDA and CDR2 SQIVND come from the germline V gene (reference sequence). CDR3 length: 15 amino acids. CDR3 nucleotides: TGTGCCAGTAGTATCTGGTCAGATTACTCCTACGAGCAGTACTTC. Translating it yields CASSIWSDYSYEQYF. Complete variable domain (other parts from reference TRBV19 and TRBJ2-7): DGGITQSPKYLFRKEGQNVTLSCEQNLNHDAMYWYRQDPGQGLRLIYYSQIVNDFQKGDIAEGYSVSREKKESFPLTVTSAQKNPTAFYLCASSIWSDYSYEQYFGPGTRLTVT.

This chain connects TRBV14 to TRBJ2-7; a weak D match, TRBD1 (5 bases). Germline CDR1 is SGHDN and CDR2 is FVKESK. The CDR3 totals 13 residues. With 4 bases removed from V and 1 base from J, the gap between germline ends came to 8 bases. Here the CDR3 DNA reads TGTGCCAGCAGCCCACAGGCTTCCTACGAGCAGTACTTC. Translated: CASSPQASYEQYF.

This clonotype showed up just once. The rearrangement uses TRBV2 and TRBJ2-1, with 8 bases identical to TRBD2. The CDR3 has 15 amino acids. Trimming removed 7 bases from V and 6 bases from J; junction bases left unmatched: 11. Per germline, CDR1 SNHLY and CDR2 FYNNEI. CDR3 nucleotide sequence: TGTGCCAGCACTATAAGCGGGGGTTCCGTCAATGAGCAGTTCTTC. It encodes CASTISGGSVNEQFF.

The chain is built from TRBV24-1 and TRBJ1-6; no clear D gene. With 4 bases removed from V and 5 bases from J, the gap between germline ends came to 8 bases. The germline V gene encodes CDR1 KGHDR and CDR2 SFDVKD. CDR3 size: 14 residues. CDR3 sequence (DNA): TGTGCCACCAGTGAATCTCGAGATAATTCACCCCTCCACTTT. Encoded protein: CATSESRDNSPLHF.

The rearrangement joins TRBV2 to TRBJ2-1; weak D call: TRBD2 (6 bases). The germline V gene has CDR1 SNHLY and CDR2 FYNNEI. Trimming pared 4 bases from V and 8 bases from J, leaving 9 bases between. This CDR3 spans 12 amino acids. In DNA form, the CDR3 reads TGTGCCAGCAGTGGGGCTAGCGATGAGCAGTTCTTC. It is translated as CASSGASDEQFF.

This clonotype appeared a single time. V gene TRBV2 combines with J gene TRBJ2-2; D ambiguous. The V end was cut by 8 bases, the J end by 0 bases, with 13 bases between. The germline gives CDR1 SNHLY, CDR2 FYNNEI. This CDR3 region has 15 residues. CDR3 coding DNA: TGTGCCAGCTCGTACATGGGGACGAACACCGGGGAGCTGTTTTTT. Translation: CASSYMGTNTGELFF. Together with reference TRBV2 and TRBJ2-2, the CDR3 gives the full variable domain: EPEVTQTPSHQVTQMGQEVILRCVPISNHLYFYWYRQILGQKVEFLVSFYNNEISEKSEIFDDQFSVERPDGSNFTLKIRSTKLEDSAMYFCASSYMGTNTGELFFGEGSRLTVL.

This clonotype has just a few counts. CDR3 nucleotide sequence: TGCGCCAGCAGTAGCCGGGAGCCGAGGGAGACCCAGTACTTC. It is translated as CASSSREPRETQYF. The chain recombines TRBV5-1 with TRBJ2-5, with D tentatively TRBD2 (6 bases). Per the germline V gene, CDR1 is SGHRS and CDR2 is YFSETQ. Trimming stripped 5 bases from V and 5 bases from J, with 16 bases between. The length of the CDR3 is 14 residues.

The genes are TRBV20-1 and TRBJ2-1, with 11 bases aligning to TRBD2. The CDR3 has 14 amino acids. The V segment lost 6 bases and the J segment 10 bases; nucleotides outside the gene matches: 11. Germline V gene lookup returns CDR1 DFQATT and CDR2 SNEGSKA (reference sequence). CDR3 nucleotide sequence: TGCAGTGCCAAGACTAGCGGGGCGGCCCGGGAGCAGTTCTTC. Its translation is CSAKTSGAAREQFF.

This chain joins TRBV14 and TRBJ2-1; no clear D gene. The germline gives CDR1 SGHDN, CDR2 FVKESK. V lost 0 bases and J 6 bases, leaving 9 bases between the germline ends. There are 14 residues in the CDR3. CDR3 bases: TGTGCCAGCAGCCAAGATGGCAGATTCAATGAGCAGTTCTTC. This gives the protein CASSQDGRFNEQFF.

This clonotype came up many times. V usage is TRBV6-4 and J usage is TRBJ2-3; 8 bases fit TRBD2. The germline V gene encodes CDR1 MRHNA and CDR2 SNTAGT. The CDR3 is made up of 15 amino acids. The J segment lost 4 bases and the V segment lost 4 bases, leaving 7 bases of the junction unmatched. The CDR3 reads CASSVKAGEPDTQYF. The CDR3 DNA is TGTGCCAGCAGTGTAAAAGCGGGAGAACCAGATACGCAGTATTTT.

This chain joins TRBV25-1 and TRBJ1-1, with D uncertain. The CDR3 length is 13 residues. With 2 bases removed from V and 4 bases from J, the gap between germline ends came to 8 bases. The germline gives CDR1 MGHDK, CDR2 SYGVNS. The CDR3 sequence is CASSEQVGTEAFF. Written as DNA, the CDR3 is TGTGCCAGCAGTGAACAGGTCGGCACTGAAGCTTTCTTT.

The chain couples TRBV7-9 to TRBJ1-2; tentatively, D is TRBD1 (5 bases). V shed 3 bases and J shed 4 bases, with 9 bases lying between them. Germline CDR1 SEHNR, CDR2 FQNEAQ (reference sequence). CDR3 size: 13 residues. CDR3 coding DNA: TGTGCCAGCAGCTTTGCCACAGGCTATGGCTACACCTTC. It yields the protein CASSFATGYGYTF.

The chain uses TRBV9 and TRBJ1-1, with unresolved D. CDR1 is SGDLS and CDR2 is YYNGEE in the germline V gene. The V end lost 3 bases, the J end lost 6 bases, and 21 bases lay between the germline ends. The length of the CDR3 is 16 residues. CDR3 nucleotide sequence: TGTGCCAGCAGCGCCACCGGAGTACTCTCCTCGGCTGAAGCTTTCTTT. This gives the protein CASSATGVLSSAEAFF.

This clonotype was detected once. The chain uses TRBV7-9 and TRBJ1-2, with 10 bases lining up with TRBD1. Trimming removed 5 bases from V and 4 bases from J; junction bases left unmatched: 7. The CDR3 length is 15 residues. CDR1 and CDR2 from the germline V gene are SEHNR and FQNEAQ (reference sequence). CDR3 amino acids: CASSHRDRGLYGYTF. In DNA form, the CDR3 reads TGTGCCAGCAGCCACCGGGACAGGGGACTCTATGGCTACACCTTC.

This clonotype was seen more than once but under ten times. The chain is built from TRBV25-1 and TRBJ1-2, with D tentatively TRBD1 (5 bases). This CDR3 contains 15 residues. Trimming shortened V by 4 bases and J by 0 bases, and 12 bases separated the two germline ends. The germline V gene encodes CDR1 MGHDK and CDR2 SYGVNS. This CDR3 reads CASSADEGPNYGYTF. The CDR3 DNA reads as TGTGCCAGCAGTGCGGACGAGGGGCCTAACTATGGCTACACCTTC.

V usage is TRBV19 and J usage is TRBJ2-7; 8 bases are shared with TRBD1. J was trimmed by 1 base and V by 4 bases; bases with no gene match: 3. Germline V gives CDR1 LNHDA, CDR2 SQIVND (reference sequence). The CDR3 is 14 amino acids. The CDR3 is CASSKDRESYEQYF. CDR3 DNA sequence: TGTGCCAGTAGTAAGGACAGGGAATCCTACGAGCAGTACTTC.

V usage is TRBV7-2 and J usage is TRBJ2-1; D possibly matches TRBD1 or TRBD2 (6 bases each). The CDR3 loop spans 16 amino acids. Trimming took off 5 bases at V and 8 bases at J, with 22 bases between the two ends. CDR1 is SGHTA and CDR2 is FQGNSA in the germline V gene. The CDR3 DNA reads as TGTGCCAGCAGCCGCGCCCTGGGCAGGGGAGGAGATGAGCAGTTCTTC. Translating it yields CASSRALGRGGDEQFF.

J is TRBJ2-7 and V is TRBV7-2, with D tentatively TRBD1 (5 bases). V was shortened by 1 base and J by 2 bases, with 12 bases between the two germline ends. The CDR3 runs 15 residues. Germline V lookup: CDR1 SGHTA, CDR2 FQGNSA. The chain's CDR3 is CASSLDGRVAYEQYF. The CDR3 DNA sequence: TGTGCCAGCAGCTTAGATGGCAGGGTGGCCTACGAGCAGTACTTC.

This chain uses TRBV7-6 with TRBJ1-1; no firm D call. The CDR3 covers 14 residues. Trimming left V 3 bases short and J 3 bases short, with 11 bases between. CDR1 and CDR2 (germline): SGHVS, FNYEAQ. Here the CDR3 reads CASSLEVGDTEAFF. The CDR3 coding sequence is TGTGCCAGCAGCTTGGAGGTCGGGGACACTGAAGCTTTCTTT.